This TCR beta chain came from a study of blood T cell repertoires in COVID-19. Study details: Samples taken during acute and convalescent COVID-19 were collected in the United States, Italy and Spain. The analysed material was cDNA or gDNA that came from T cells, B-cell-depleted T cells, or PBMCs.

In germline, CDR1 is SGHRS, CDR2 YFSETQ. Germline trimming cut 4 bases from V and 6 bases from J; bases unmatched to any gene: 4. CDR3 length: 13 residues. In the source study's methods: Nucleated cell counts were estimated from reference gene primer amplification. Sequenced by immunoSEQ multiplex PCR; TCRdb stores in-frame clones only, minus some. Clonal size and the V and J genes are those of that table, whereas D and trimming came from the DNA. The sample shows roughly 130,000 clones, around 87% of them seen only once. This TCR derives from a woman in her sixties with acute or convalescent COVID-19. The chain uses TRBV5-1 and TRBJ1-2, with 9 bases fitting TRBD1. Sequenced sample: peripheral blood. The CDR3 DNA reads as TGCGCCAGCAGCCTACAGGGGGCGGATGGCTACACCTTC. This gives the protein CASSLQGADGYTF. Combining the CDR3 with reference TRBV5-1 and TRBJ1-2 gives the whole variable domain KAGVTQTPRYLIKTRGQQVTLSCSPISGHRSVSWYQQTPGQGLQFLFEYFSETQRNKGNFPGRFSGRQFSNSRSEMNVSTLELGDSALYLCASSLQGADGYTFGSGTRLTVV.